This T cell receptor (beta chain) appears in the sequencing data of a study of T-cell reconstitution after alpha-beta-depleted transplantation in children. Many counts were recorded for this clonotype. The TCRbeta library was prepared with unique molecular identifiers. Each CDR3 protein gets one entry after TCRdb re-called the PCR reads with MiXCR. The sample carries approximately 400,000 distinct CDR3 sequences, under 13% recorded once. This TCR came from a human donor who donated a stem cell graft to a child with acute myeloid leukemia. The specimen was PBMCs from the stem cell graft donor, collected from the stem cell graft.

CDR3 sequence (DNA): TGTGCCAGCAGTCGGGGCTACCACAATGAGCAGTTCTTC. Its protein product is CASSRGYHNEQFF. V usage is TRBV12-3 or TRBV12-4 and J usage is TRBJ2-1, with D perhaps given as TRBD1 or TRBD2 (5 bases each). Trimming pared 5 bases from V and 5 bases from J, leaving 10 bases between. This CDR3 has 13 residues.